A selection of T cell receptor beta chains follows, all from one sample in a study of blood T cell repertoires in COVID-19. Here immunoSEQ multiplex PCR was the method, and the copy in TCRdb shows in-frame clones only, minus some. The sample yields 150,000 to 200,000 clones, approximately 90% seen once. Input material: peripheral blood. The receptors originated from a woman of 80 years or more in a cohort sampled during active or convalescent COVID-19. Both conserved end residues are part of each CDR3.

j_call cdr3_length v_call cdr3_aa
TRBJ2-5 15 TRBV5-1 CASRANGVAGETQYF
TRBJ1-4 17 TRBV19 CASSNGGVGTRNEKLFF
TRBJ1-4 14 TRBV7-2 CASSPPGGREKLFF
TRBJ1-2 14 TRBV3-1/TRBV3-2 CASSPPGHNYGYTF
TRBJ2-5 13 TRBV7-2 CASSFLGGRTQYF
TRBJ1-1 14 TRBV6-5 CASSYSRGDTEAFF
TRBJ1-4 12 TRBV6-5 CASSSADRELFF
TRBJ1-5 15 TRBV2 CASSEVARGNQPQHF
TRBJ1-1 12 TRBV27 CASTQGLSEAFF
TRBJ1-4 15 TRBV6-5 CASRTGGATNEKLFF
TRBJ1-6 12 TRBV20-1 CSASYRDSPLHF
TRBJ1-2 13 TRBV27 CASSRQGNYGYTF
TRBJ1-1 14 TRBV11-2 CASSLQGANTEAFF
TRBJ2-1 12 TRBV3-1/TRBV3-2 CASSQGRDRQFF
TRBJ1-2 13 TRBV27 CASSSGARYGYTF
TRBJ2-3 15 TRBV5-1 CASSLGAGGTDTQYF
TRBJ1-1 13 TRBV28 CASRPTVSTEAFF
TRBJ1-1 13 TRBV19 CASIRQGRTEAFF